This TCR beta chain is drawn from a study of cytomegalovirus exposure and HLA in healthy donors (dated 2017 in TCRdb). A note on the overall study: According to a later analysis, the approximately 130 validation repertoires were produced on the same platform as the approximately 600 repertoires of the first cohort. To predict cytomegalovirus infection status, the study brought together high-throughput TCR immunosequencing, statistical association of individual TCRs with disease status, and machine learning. The study was designed to test whether signatures of past pathogen exposure could be identified by cataloging public T cell receptors. Along with the roughly 710-subject first cohort, a separate validation cohort of over a hundred different subjects was used.

Broader findings and caveats from the paper: It was suggested by the authors that the approach could potentially be generalized to other disease states and immunological phenotypes. In vitro tests confirmed that a few of the cytomegalovirus-associated TCR beta chains recognize cytomegalovirus antigens. In the study, 164 TCR beta chains were listed as associated with cytomegalovirus. Subsequent analysis determined that TCRs grouped into clusters in the first cohort also showed a tendency toward co-occurrence across the roughly 120 validation repertoires, and roughly 94% of cluster scores exceeded 0. The validation cohort had no HLA typing available for a later analysis, so co-occurrence within that cohort was assessed over all 110 or so repertoires. The classifier was reported to diagnose cytomegalovirus status with high specificity and sensitivity in both the original cohort and the validation cohort. Most TCR sequences were observed very rarely across donors, whereas some public TCRs were present in many individuals.

The germline V gene (reference sequence) yields GTSNPN for CDR1 and SVGIG for CDR2. The CDR3 sequence holds 13 residues, the cysteine and phenylalanine included. Only the CDR3 region is kept as DNA, spanning 39 bases read in frame from base 1. V trim: 5 bases; J trim: 6 bases; unmatched bases: 7. The donors belonged to the validation cohort of roughly 120 subjects, which was separate from the approximately 680-subject first cohort. On this clone itself: Its antigen remains undetermined. It has no much larger one-base neighbor in the sample; base qualities were not kept.

Library preparation employed the immunoSEQ multiplex PCR assay. The source study handled its data this way. To diagnose cytomegalovirus status from the catalog of TCR beta chain sequences, a statistical classification framework was built. Held by TCRdb, this immuneACCESS table contains in-frame sequences only and omits some clones. Under half of the omission traces to an unresolved V gene where checked; the cause of the rest is unknown. V and J calls and clone size follow that table, whereas D and trimming were derived from the DNA. Counted in this sample were around 91,000 clones; under 95% of them appeared once. Approximately 1.1% of the sample lies in the top ten.

Here the chain combines TRBV30 and TRBJ2-1; 7 bases in the middle match TRBD1. The TCR was taken from a woman aged 25 to 39 in good health and CMV-seropositive. The sequenced material came from PBMCs. The nucleotides read TGTGCCTGGCAAGGGGGCGACTCCAATGAGCAGTTCTTC. This encodes CAWQGGDSNEQFF.